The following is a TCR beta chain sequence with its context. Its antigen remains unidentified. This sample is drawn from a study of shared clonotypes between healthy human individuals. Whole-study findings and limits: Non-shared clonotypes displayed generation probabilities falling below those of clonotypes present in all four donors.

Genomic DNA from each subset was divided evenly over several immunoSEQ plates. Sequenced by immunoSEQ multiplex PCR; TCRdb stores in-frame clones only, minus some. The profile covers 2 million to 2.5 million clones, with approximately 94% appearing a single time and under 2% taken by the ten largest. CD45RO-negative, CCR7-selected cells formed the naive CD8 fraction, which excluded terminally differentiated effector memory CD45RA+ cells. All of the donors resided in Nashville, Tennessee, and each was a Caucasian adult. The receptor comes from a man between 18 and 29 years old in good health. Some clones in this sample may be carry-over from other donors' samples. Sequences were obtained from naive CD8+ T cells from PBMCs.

DNA of the CDR3: TGTGCCAGTAGTTGGAGTGCTAGCGGGGGCTACGAGCAGTACTTC. This codes for CASSWSASGGYEQYF. V and J are TRBV19 and TRBJ2-7; 10 nucleotides align to TRBD2. The ends lost 5 bases at V and 3 bases at J; junction bases unmatched: 7. There are 15 residues in the CDR3. Germline V gives CDR1 LNHDA, CDR2 SQIVND (reference sequence).